This TCR delta chain was identified during a study of γδ T cells in repeated Plasmodium falciparum infection. TCRdb applied CATT to the multiplex PCR reads for clone calling. The sample lists over 90,000 delta-chain clones; more than 0.85% were seen once. This CDR3 is built from 20 residues. With 1 base clipped from V and 0 bases from J, the junction kept 16 bases outside the gene matches. Germline assignment: CDR1 GEAIGNYY and CDR2 EKD. Notes on this clone: A read error is the likely source, as a far larger clone sits one nucleotide away. The sample carries other DNA sequences with the same CDR3.

Vgamma9/Vdelta2+ and Vdelta2-negative gammadelta T cells were flow-sorted from PBMC for bulk sequencing. Sequencing was performed on gamma-delta T cells from blood. The chain combines TRDV2 with TRDJ2, with 7 nucleotides matching TRDD3. TCRdb records no J gene; here it was assigned by comparing the DNA to germline. This TCR was recovered from a pool of human donors (malaria-infected and uninfected, not separated). CDR3 nucleotide sequence: TGTGCCTGTGACACTTTGGGGGAACTCCGCTCGGACGCTTTGACAGCACAACTCTTCTTT. This encodes CACDTLGELRSDALTAQLFF.